This T cell receptor (beta chain) was recovered during a study of CD8+CD57+ T cells in acquired aplastic anemia (dated by TCRdb to the late 2010s). About the full investigation: On average, sorted CD4+ and CD8+ cells yielded 3 to 4 ug of extracted DNA, with a range of roughly 0.19 to 27.4 ug. CD8+CD57+ expansion was defined as frequency above the mean frequency observed in healthy subjects. The investigation overall reported the following: CD8+ Simpson's diversity did not differ significantly between patients and healthy controls (P=0.060). Roughly 29 CD8+ CDR3 sequences were found to be shared between patients and controls, but these sequences appeared to be highly expressed in patients and within the immunodominant clones of the patients.

TCR beta VDJ combination and CDR3 sequence profiling used genomic DNA as the template. An Illumina HiSeq 2000 was the platform used for TCR repertoire sequencing. As for how the authors treated the data: TRBV/TRBJ rearrangement plots, CDR3 size and DJ length profiles, and Simpson's diversity index were used to evaluate the repertoires. The immunodominant clone was defined as the most abundant DNA sequence in deep sequencing data. CDR3 amino acid sequences were screened for sharing across subjects and were compared with published repertoires and the VDJdb database. The public reads were run again by TCRdb, first through fastp at Q25 and then through MiXCR, and only productive beta chains were kept. Entries are consolidated by CDR3 protein sequence, retaining the most common genes and DNA. In this record, the V and J calls reflect TCRdb's handling and not the investigators' own analysis. The sample table lists roughly 250,000 distinct CDR3 sequences, 65% to 90% of them with a count of one. 40% to 50% of the sample comes from the top ten.

Flow cytometry had shown CD8+CD57+ cell expansion in the patients selected for sequencing. Every patient had severe acquired aplastic anemia, diagnosed using the International Study of Aplastic Anemia and Agranulocytosis and Camitta criteria. At the time blood was sampled, none of the patients had received any therapy. TCR repertoires of sorted CD4+ and CD8+ blood T cells from severe aplastic anemia patients and healthy subjects were deep-sequenced in the study. In the USA, patient enrollment took place under clinicaltrials.gov protocols 00001620, 01623167, 00001397, 00071045, 00081523 and 00961064. Ficoll-Paque density gradient centrifugation was used to isolate peripheral blood mononuclear cells. Before DNA extraction, CD4+ and CD8+ T cells were sorted with FACS or magnetic beads. The germline V gene gives CDR1 as SNHLY and CDR2 as FYNNEI. Ends included, the CDR3 has 15 residues. To note about this clonotype: It lacks a known antigen. Because the CDR3 is missing its conserved closing phenylalanine or tryptophan, this is likely a read error. The limits of the CDR3 on the DNA are not certain, so only TCRdb's listed CDR3 is given.

The clonotype was recovered from a human donor with aplastic anemia. The sequence links TRBV2 to TRBJ2-1; the table's D call, TRBD1, has no DNA check behind it. Sequenced: sorted CD4+, CD8+, or CD8+CD57+ T cells (not recorded which) from PBMCs. CDR3 loop: CASGDGDTDTQDFFS.